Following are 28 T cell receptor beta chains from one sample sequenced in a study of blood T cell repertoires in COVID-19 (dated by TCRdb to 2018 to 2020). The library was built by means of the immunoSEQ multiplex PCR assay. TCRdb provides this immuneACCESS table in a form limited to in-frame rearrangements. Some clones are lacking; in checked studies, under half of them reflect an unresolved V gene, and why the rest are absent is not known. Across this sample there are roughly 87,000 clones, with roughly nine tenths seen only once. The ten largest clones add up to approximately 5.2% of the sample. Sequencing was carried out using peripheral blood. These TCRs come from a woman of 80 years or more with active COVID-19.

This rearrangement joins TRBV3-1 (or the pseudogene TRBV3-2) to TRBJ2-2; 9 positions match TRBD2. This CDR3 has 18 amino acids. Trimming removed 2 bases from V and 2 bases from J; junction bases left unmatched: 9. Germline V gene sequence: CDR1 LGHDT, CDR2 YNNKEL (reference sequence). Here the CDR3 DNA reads TGTGCCAGCAGCCAAATTTTTAGCGGGAGTAAAAACACCGGGGAGCTGTTTTTT. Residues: CASSQIFSGSKNTGELFF.

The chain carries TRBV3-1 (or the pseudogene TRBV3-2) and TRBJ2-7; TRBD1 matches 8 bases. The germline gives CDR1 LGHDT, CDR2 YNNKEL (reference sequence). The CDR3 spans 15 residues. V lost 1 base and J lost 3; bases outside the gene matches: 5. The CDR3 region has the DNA TGTGCCAGCAGCCAAGTCCCCGGACAGGGCTACGAGCAGTACTTC. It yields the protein CASSQVPGQGYEQYF.

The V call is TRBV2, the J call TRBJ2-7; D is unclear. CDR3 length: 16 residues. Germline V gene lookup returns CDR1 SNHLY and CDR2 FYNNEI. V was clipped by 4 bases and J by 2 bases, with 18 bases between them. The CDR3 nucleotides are TGTGCCAGCAGTGTCGATCGAAACGTGCCTACCTACGAGCAGTACTTC. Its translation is CASSVDRNVPTYEQYF.

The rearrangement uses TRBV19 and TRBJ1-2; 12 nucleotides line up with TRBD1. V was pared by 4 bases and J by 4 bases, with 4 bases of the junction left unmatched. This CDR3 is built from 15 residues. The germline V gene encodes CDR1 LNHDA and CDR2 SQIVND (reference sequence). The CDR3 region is CASSSRDRGLYGYTF. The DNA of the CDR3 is TGTGCCAGTAGTAGCCGGGACAGGGGGCTCTATGGCTACACCTTC.

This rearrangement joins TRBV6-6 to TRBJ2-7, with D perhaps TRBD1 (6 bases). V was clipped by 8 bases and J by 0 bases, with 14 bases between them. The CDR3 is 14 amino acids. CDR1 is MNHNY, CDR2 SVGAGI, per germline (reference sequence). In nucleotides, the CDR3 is TGTGCCAGCCGGTTCGTGGACAGCTCCTACGAGCAGTACTTC. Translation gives CASRFVDSSYEQYF.

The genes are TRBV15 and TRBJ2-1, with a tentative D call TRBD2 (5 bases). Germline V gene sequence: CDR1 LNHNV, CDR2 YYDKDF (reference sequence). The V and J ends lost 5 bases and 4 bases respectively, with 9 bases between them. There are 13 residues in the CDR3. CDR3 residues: CATSGRTYNEQFF. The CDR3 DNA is TGTGCCACCAGCGGCAGGACTTACAATGAGCAGTTCTTC.

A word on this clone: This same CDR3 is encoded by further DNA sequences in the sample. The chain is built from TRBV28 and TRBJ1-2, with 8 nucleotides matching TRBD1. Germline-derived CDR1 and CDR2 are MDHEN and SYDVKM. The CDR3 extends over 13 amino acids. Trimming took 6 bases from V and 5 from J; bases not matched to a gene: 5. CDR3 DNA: TGTGCCAGCAGCCTCGACAGGGGTTATGGCTACACCTTC. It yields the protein CASSLDRGYGYTF.

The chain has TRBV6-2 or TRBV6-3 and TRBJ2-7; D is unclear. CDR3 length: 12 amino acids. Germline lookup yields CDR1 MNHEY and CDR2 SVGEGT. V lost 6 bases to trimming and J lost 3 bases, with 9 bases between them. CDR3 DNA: TGTGCCAGCAGCCTAGTTGGCTACGAGCAGTACTTC. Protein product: CASSLVGYEQYF.

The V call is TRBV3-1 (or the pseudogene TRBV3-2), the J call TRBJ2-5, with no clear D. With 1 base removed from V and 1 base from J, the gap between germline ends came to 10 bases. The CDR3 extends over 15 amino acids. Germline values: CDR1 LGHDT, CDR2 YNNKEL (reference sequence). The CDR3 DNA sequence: TGTGCCAGCAGCCAAGCGTTGGCCAGCCAAGAGACCCAGTACTTC. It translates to CASSQALASQETQYF.

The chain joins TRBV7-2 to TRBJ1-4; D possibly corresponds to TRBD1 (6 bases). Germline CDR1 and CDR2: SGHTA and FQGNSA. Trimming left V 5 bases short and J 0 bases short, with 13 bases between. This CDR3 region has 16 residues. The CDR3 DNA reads TGTGCCAGCAGCCCCGGGACATTTTCAACTAATGAAAAACTGTTTTTT. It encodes CASSPGTFSTNEKLFF.

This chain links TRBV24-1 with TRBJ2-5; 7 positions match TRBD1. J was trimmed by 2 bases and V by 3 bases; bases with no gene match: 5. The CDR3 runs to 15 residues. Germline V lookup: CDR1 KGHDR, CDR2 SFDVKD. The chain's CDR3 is CATSDRGRPQETQYF. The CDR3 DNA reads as TGTGCCACCAGTGATAGGGGGCGGCCTCAAGAGACCCAGTACTTC.

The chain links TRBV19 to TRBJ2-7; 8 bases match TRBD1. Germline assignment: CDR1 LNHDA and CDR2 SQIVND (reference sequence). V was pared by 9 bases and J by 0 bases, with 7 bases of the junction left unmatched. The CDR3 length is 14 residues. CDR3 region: CASSQGALSYEQYF. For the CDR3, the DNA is TGTGCCAGCTCCCAGGGGGCCCTCTCCTACGAGCAGTACTTC.

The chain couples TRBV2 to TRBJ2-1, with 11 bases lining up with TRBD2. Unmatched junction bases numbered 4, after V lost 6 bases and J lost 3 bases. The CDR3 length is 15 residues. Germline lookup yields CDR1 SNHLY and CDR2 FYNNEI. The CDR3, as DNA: TGTGCCAGCAGCGCCGGACTAGCGGGCTACAATGAGCAGTTCTTC. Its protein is CASSAGLAGYNEQFF.

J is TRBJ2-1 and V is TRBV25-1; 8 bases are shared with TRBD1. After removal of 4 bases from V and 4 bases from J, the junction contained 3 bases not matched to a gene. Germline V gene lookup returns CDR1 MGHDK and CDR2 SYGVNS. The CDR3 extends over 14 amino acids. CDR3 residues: CASSAGQGYNEQFF. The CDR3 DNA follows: TGTGCCAGCAGTGCCGGACAGGGTTACAATGAGCAGTTCTTC.

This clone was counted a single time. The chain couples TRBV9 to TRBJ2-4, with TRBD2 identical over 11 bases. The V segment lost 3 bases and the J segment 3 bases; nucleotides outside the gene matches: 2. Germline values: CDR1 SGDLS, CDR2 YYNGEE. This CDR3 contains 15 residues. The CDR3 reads CASSAGTSGKNIQYF. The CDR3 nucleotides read TGTGCCAGCAGCGCAGGGACTAGCGGCAAAAACATTCAGTACTTC. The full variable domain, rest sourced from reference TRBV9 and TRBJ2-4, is DSGVTQTPKHLITATGQRVTLRCSPRSGDLSVYWYQQSLDQGLQFLIQYYNGEERAKGNILERFSAQQFPDLHSELNLSSLELGDSALYFCASSAGTSGKNIQYFGAGTRLSVL.

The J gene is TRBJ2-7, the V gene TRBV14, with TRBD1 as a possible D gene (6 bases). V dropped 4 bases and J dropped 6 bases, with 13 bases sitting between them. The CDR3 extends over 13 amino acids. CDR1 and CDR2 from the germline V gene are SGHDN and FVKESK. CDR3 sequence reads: CASSLQGFGEQYF. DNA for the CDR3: TGTGCCAGCAGCCTACAGGGTTTCGGCGAGCAGTACTTC.

The CDR3 sequence is CASSLATTDENEQFF. The CDR3 DNA reads TGCGCCAGCAGCTTGGCCACCACCGATGAGAATGAGCAGTTCTTC. The gene calls are TRBV5-1 and TRBJ2-1; D uncertain. Germline V CDR1 and CDR2: SGHRS, YFSETQ. Deletions cut 0 bases from V and 7 bases from J, with 14 bases between. The CDR3 runs 15 residues.

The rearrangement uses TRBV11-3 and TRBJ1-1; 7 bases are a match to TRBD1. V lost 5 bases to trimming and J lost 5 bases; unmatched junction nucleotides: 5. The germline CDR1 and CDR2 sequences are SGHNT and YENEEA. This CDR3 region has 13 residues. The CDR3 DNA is TGTGCCAGCAGCCCTAGGGGGCAGACTGAAGCTTTCTTT. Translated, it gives CASSPRGQTEAFF.

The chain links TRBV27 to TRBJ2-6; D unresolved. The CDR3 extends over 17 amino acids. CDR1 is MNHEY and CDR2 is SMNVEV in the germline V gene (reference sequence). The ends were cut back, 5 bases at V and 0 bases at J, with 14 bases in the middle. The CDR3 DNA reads TGTGCCAGCAGTCCCCAACGTCCTATCTCTGGGGCCAACGTCCTGACTTTC. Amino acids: CASSPQRPISGANVLTF.

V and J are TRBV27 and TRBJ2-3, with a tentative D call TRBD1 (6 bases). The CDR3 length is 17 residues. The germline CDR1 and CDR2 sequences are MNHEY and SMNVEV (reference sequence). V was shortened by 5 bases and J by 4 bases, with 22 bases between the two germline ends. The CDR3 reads CASSLYRTQGRPDTQYF. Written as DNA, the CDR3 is TGTGCCAGCAGTCTGTATAGGACACAGGGTCGCCCAGATACGCAGTATTTT.

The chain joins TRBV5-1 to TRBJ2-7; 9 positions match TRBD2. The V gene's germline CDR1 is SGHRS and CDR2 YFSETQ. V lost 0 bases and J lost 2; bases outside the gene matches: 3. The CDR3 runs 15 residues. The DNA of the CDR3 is TGCGCCAGCAGCTTGGTGGCGGGGGGGGCCTACGAGCAGTACTTC. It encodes CASSLVAGGAYEQYF.

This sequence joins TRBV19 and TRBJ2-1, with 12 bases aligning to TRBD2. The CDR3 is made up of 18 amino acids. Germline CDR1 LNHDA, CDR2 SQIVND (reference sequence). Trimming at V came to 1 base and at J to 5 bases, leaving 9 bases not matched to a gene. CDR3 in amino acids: CASSIAPTSGSGDNEQFF. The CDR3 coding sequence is TGTGCCAGTAGTATAGCCCCGACTAGCGGGAGTGGTGACAATGAGCAGTTCTTC.

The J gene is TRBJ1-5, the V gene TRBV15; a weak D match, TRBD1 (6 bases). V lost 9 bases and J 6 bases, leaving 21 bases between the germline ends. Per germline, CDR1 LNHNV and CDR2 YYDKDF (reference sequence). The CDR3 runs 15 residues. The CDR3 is CATRWRAGDGQPQHF. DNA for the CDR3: TGTGCCACTCGATGGCGGGCAGGGGATGGTCAGCCCCAGCATTTT.

The CDR3 spells CASSPARDFGQFF. The CDR3 coding sequence is TGTGCCAGCAGCCCGGCGAGGGATTTCGGGCAGTTCTTC. The J gene is TRBJ2-1, the V gene TRBV7-2; TRBD2 might be the D (5 bases). The germline V and J ends were trimmed by 5 bases and 12 bases, with 17 bases remaining between them. Germline-derived CDR1 and CDR2 are SGHTA and FQGNSA. The CDR3 is 13 residues long.

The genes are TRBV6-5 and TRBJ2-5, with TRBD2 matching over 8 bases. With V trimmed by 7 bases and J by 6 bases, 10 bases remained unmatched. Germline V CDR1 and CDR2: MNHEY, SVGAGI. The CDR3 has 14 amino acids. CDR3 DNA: TGTGCCAGCACCGGTGCGGGAGGTGGAAAGACCCAGTACTTC. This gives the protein CASTGAGGGKTQYF.

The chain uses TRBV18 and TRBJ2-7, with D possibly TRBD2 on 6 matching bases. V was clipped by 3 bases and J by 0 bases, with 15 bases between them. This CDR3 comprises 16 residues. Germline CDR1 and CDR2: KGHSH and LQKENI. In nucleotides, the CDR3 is TGTGCCAGCTCACCGACAGAACGCGGGAACTCCTACGAGCAGTACTTC. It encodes CASSPTERGNSYEQYF.

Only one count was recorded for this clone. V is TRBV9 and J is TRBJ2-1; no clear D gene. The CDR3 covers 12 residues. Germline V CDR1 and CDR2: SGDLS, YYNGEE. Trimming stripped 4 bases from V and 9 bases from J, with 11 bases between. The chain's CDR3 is CASSIDFSEQFF. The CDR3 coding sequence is TGTGCCAGCAGCATCGACTTTAGTGAGCAGTTCTTC.

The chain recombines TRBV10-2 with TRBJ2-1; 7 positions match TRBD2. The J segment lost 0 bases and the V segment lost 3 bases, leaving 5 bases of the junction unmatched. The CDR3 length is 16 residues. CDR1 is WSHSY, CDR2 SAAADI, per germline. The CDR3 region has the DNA TGCGCCAGCAGTGATCTACGCGGGAGCTCCTACAATGAGCAGTTCTTC. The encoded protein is CASSDLRGSSYNEQFF.